This T cell receptor beta chain was retrieved from a study of response to subunit inactivated influenza vaccine. Broader study findings: With each seasonal influenza vaccination, the authors suggested, few new T cells are recruited.

One entry per CDR3 protein, called by TCRdb with MiXCR from the RT-PCR reads. The sample includes about 500,000 distinct CDR3 sequences, 7.2% of them seen just once. Concerning this clonotype itself: Antigen: not known.

The sample in question was PBMCs from blood, obtained about 24 months after vaccination. The sequence was collected from a man in his fifties or sixties who received an inactivated influenza vaccine.

This chain's CDR3 is CASSISGEGYNEQFF. DNA of the CDR3: TGTGCCAGTAGTATTTCAGGGGAGGGGTACAATGAGCAGTTCTTC. This sequence joins TRBV19 and TRBJ2-1; D is possibly TRBD2 (7 bases). Germline CDR1 is LNHDA and CDR2 is SQIVND (reference sequence). This CDR3 contains 15 residues. The ends were cut back, 3 bases at V and 4 bases at J, with 13 bases in the middle.